This T cell receptor beta chain stems from a study of PD-L1 blockade in urothelial cancer. Sequencing was performed with immunoSEQ multiplex PCR; in TCRdb, only in-frame clones are kept and a portion is missing. Here the sample spans almost 50,000 clones, around 80% being singletons. The time point denotes: pretreatment peripheral blood. Each patient supplied 1 to 8 pretreatment and on-treatment samples. Germline CDR1 SGHTA, CDR2 FQGNSA. The CDR3 is made up of 15 amino acids. Trimming stripped 5 bases from V and 6 bases from J, with 19 bases between. This sequence joins TRBV7-2 and TRBJ1-2, with D possibly matching TRBD1 (6 bases). The receptor was isolated from an older man with urothelial cancer. The material was PBMCs, obtained around atezolizumab (anti-PD-L1) treatment. In nucleotides, the CDR3 is TGTGCCAGCAGCGTTCTCAGGACAGCAAGGCATGGCTACACCTTC. As protein: CASSVLRTARHGYTF.